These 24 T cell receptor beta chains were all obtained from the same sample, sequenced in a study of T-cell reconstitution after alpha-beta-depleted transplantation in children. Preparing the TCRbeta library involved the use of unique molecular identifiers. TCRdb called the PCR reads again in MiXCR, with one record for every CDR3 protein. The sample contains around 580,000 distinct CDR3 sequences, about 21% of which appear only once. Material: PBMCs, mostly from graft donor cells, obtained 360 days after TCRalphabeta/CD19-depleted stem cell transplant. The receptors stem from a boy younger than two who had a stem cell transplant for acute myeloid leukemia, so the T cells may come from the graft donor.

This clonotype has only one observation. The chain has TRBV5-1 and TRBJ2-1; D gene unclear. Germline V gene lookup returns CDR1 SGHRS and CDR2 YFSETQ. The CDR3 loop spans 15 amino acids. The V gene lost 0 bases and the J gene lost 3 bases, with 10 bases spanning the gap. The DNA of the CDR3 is TGCGCCAGCAGCTTGGACTCGCCTGACTACAATGAGCAGTTCTTC. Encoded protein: CASSLDSPDYNEQFF.

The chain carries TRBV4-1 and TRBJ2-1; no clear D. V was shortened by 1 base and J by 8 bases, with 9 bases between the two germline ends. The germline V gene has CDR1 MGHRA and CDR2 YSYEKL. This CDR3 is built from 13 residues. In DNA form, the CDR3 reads TGCGCCAGCAGCCAAGGTTCTGGGTATGAGCAGTTCTTC. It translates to CASSQGSGYEQFF.

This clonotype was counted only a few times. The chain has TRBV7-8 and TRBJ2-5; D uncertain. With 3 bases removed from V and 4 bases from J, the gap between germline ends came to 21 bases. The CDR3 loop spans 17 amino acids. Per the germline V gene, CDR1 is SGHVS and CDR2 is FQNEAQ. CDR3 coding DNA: TGTGCCAGCAGCTTGTCAACCTTTCCTCGTTTCTCAGAGACCCAGTACTTC. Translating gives CASSLSTFPRFSETQYF.

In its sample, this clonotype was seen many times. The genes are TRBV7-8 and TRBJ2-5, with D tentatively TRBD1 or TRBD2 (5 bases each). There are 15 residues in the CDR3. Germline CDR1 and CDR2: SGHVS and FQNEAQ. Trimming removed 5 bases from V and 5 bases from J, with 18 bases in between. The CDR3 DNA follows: TGTGCCAGCAGCCCGAGGGAGCAGGGTACGGAGACCCAGTACTTC. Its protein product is CASSPREQGTETQYF. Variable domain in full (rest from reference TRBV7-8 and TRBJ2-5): GAGVSQSPRYKVAKRGQDVALRCDPISGHVSLFWYQQALGQGPEFLTYFQNEAQLDKSGLPSDRFFAERPEGSVSTLKIQRTQQEDSAVYLCASSPREQGTETQYFGPGTRLLVL.

The chain's CDR3 is CASTYRELAKNIQYF. The CDR3 DNA sequence: TGTGCCAGCACCTACAGGGAGCTAGCCAAAAACATTCAGTACTTC. The V and J genes are TRBV6-1 and TRBJ2-4; the D gene is possibly TRBD1 (6 bases). This CDR3 region has 15 residues. CDR1 MNHNS and CDR2 SASEGT come from the germline V gene. V lost 7 bases and J lost 0, with 13 bases in between.

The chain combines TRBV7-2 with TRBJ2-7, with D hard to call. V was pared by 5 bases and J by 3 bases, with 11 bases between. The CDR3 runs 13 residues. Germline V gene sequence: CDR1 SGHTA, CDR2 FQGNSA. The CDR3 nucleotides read TGTGCCAGCAGCCCCCCGATGGGCTACGAGCAGTACTTC. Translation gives CASSPPMGYEQYF. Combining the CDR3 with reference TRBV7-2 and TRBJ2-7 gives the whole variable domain GAGVSQSPSNKVTEKGKDVELRCDPISGHTALYWYRQSLGQGLEFLIYFQGNSAPDKSGLPSDRFSAERTGGSVSTLTIQRTQQEDSAVYLCASSPPMGYEQYFGPGTRLTVT.

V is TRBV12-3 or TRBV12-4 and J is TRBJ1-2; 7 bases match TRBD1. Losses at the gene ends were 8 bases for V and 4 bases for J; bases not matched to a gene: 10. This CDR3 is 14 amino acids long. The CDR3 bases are TGTGCCAGCGGTAGACAGGGAGGGAGCTATGGCTACACCTTC. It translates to CASGRQGGSYGYTF.

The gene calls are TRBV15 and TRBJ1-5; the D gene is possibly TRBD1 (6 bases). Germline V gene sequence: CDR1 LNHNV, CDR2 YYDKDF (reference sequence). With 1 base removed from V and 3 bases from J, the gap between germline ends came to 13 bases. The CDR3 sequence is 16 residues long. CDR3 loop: CATSRGGASYNQPQHF. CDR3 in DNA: TGTGCCACCAGCAGAGGGGGGGCAAGCTACAATCAGCCCCAGCATTTT.

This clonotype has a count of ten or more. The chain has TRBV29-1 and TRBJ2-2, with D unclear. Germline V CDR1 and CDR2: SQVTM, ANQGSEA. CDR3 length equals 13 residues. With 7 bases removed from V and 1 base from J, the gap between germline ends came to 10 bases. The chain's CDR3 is CSAVGGNTGELFF. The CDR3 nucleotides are TGCAGCGCCGTCGGTGGGAACACCGGGGAGCTGTTTTTT.

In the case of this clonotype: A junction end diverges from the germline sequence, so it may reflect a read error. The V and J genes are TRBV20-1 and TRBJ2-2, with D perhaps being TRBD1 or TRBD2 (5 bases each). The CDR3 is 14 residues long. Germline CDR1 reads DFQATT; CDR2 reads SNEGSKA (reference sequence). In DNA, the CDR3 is TGCAGTGCAAGAGAGATGAGGGGCACCGGGGAGCTGTTTTTT. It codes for CSAREMRGTGELFF.

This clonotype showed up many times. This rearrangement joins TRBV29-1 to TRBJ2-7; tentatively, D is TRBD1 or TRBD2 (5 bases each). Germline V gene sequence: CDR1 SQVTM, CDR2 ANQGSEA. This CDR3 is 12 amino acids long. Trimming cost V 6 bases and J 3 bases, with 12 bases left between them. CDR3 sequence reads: CSVGDGDYEQYF. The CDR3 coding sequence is TGCAGCGTGGGGGACGGTGACTACGAGCAGTACTTC.

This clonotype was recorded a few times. The DNA of the CDR3 is TGTGCCAGCAGCTCGGATCCGGGGGCTTGGGCAGATACGCAGTATTTT. Protein: CASSSDPGAWADTQYF. The chain joins TRBV5-6 to TRBJ2-3; D is perhaps TRBD1 or TRBD2 (6 bases each). The germline V gene encodes CDR1 SGHDT and CDR2 YYEEEE. V gave up 3 bases and J gave up 4 bases, with 18 bases separating them. This CDR3 has 16 amino acids.

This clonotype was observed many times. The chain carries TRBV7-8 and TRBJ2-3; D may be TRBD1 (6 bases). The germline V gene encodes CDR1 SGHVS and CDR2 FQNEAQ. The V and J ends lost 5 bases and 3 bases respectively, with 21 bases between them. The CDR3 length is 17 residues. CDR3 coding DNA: TGTGCCAGCAGCCCGCCCTGGGGGCGGTCATCTACAGATACGCAGTATTTT. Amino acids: CASSPPWGRSSTDTQYF.

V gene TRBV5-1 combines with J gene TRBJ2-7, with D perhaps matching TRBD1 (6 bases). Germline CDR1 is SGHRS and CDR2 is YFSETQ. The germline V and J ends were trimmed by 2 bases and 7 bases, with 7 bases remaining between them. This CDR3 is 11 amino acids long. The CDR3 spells CASSFQGEQYF. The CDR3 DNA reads TGCGCCAGCAGCTTCCAGGGGGAGCAGTACTTC.

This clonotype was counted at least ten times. CDR3: CASSQEDRGNSPLHF. In DNA, the CDR3 is TGCGCCAGCAGCCAAGAGGACAGGGGGAATTCACCCCTCCACTTT. The chain joins TRBV4-1 to TRBJ1-6; TRBD1 matches at 10 bases. Trimming at V came to 0 bases and at J to 7 bases, leaving 0 bases not matched to a gene. CDR1 is MGHRA, CDR2 YSYEKL, per germline. There are 15 residues in the CDR3.

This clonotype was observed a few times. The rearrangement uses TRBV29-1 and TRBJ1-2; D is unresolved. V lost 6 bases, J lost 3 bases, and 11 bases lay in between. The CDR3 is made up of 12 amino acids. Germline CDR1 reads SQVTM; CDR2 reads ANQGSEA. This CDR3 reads CSVVDTDYGYTF. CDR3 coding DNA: TGCAGCGTAGTAGACACCGACTATGGCTACACCTTC.

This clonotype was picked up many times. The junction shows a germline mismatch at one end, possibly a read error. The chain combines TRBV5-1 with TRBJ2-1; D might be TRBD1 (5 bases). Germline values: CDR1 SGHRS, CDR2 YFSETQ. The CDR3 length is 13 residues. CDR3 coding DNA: TGTGCCAGCAGTTTAGCAGGGAACAATGAGCAGTTCTTC. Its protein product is CASSLAGNNEQFF.

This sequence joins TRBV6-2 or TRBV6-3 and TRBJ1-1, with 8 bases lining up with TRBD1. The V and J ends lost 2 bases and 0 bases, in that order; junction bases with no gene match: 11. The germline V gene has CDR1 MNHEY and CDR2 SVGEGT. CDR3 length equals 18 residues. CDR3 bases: TGTGCCAGCAGTTACGAGATGGGGACAGGCCTTTTGAACACTGAAGCTTTCTTT. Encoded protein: CASSYEMGTGLLNTEAFF.

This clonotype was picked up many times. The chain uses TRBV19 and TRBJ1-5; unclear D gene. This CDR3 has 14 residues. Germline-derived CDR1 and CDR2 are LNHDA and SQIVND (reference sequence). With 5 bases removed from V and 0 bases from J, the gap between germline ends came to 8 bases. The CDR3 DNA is TGTGCCAGTAGTCCAGCAAATAGCAATCAGCCCCAGCATTTT. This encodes CASSPANSNQPQHF.

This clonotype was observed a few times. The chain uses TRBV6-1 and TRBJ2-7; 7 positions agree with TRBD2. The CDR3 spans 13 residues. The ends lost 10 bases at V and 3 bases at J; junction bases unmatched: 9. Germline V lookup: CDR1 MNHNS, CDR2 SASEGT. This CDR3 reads CATAGDTNYEQYF. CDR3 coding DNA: TGTGCCACCGCGGGAGACACCAACTACGAGCAGTACTTC.

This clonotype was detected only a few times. The chain's CDR3 is CASREDGSYYEQYF. As DNA, the CDR3 is TGTGCCAGCCGCGAGGACGGAAGTTATTACGAGCAGTACTTC. The J gene is TRBJ2-7, the V gene TRBV2; D remains ambiguous. There are 14 residues in the CDR3. The ends were cut back, 8 bases at V and 4 bases at J, with 18 bases in the middle. The germline gives CDR1 SNHLY, CDR2 FYNNEI.

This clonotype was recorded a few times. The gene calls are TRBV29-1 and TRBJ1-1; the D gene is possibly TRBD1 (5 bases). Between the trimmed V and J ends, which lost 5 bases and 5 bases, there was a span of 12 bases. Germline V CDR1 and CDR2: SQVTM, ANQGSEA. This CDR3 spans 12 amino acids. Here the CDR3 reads CSVRGFRTEAFF. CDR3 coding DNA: TGCAGCGTTCGGGGGTTTAGAACTGAAGCTTTCTTT.

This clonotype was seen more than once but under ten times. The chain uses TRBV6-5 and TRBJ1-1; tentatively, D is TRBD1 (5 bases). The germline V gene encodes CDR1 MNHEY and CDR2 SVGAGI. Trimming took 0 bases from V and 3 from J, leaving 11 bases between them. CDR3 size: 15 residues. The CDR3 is CASSYSRAGHTEAFF. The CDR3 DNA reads TGTGCCAGCAGTTACTCGAGGGCAGGGCACACTGAAGCTTTCTTT.

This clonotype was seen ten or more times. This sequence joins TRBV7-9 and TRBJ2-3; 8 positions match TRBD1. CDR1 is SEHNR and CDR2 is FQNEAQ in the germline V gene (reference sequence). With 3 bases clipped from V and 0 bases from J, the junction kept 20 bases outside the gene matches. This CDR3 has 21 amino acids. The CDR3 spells CASSFPDVRTGNRYSTDTQYF. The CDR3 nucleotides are TGTGCCAGCAGCTTTCCGGACGTCCGGACAGGGAACCGATATAGCACAGATACGCAGTATTTT.